Sequencing of this T cell receptor beta chain was carried out in a study of beta chain features in type 1 diabetes. Whole-study context: All of the samples together had approximately 100,000,000 sorted cells examined. Points from the study as a whole: Whether TCRB rearrangement is influenced by HLA type was left unresolved in this analysis. Junctions at VDJ sites from type 1 diabetes patients had fewer insertions and more deletions. For cells with high TCR expression, cDNA sequencing could yield over-representation.

The CDR3 is made up of 16 amino acids. Germline values: CDR1 SGHAT, CDR2 FQNNGV. Trimming took 2 bases from V and 2 from J; bases not matched to a gene: 8. Of note for this clone: Its antigen remains unknown.

The sequenced template was cDNA made from the entire isolated RNA. Measured with immunoSEQ multiplex PCR; TCRdb has only the in-frame clones, and not every one. The sample has under 400,000 clones, about 20% seen once. The V call is TRBV11-2, the J call TRBJ2-7, with TRBD2 identical over 8 bases. Sequencing was done on a sample of naive CD4+ T cells from blood. The origin of this receptor is a woman aged 18-29 years in good health. CDR3 DNA sequence: TGTGCCAGCAGCTTATTTATAGCGGGGAGACCCTACGAGCAGTACTTC. Amino acids: CASSLFIAGRPYEQYF.